This T cell receptor beta chain was captured by sequencing in a study of cytomegalovirus exposure and HLA in healthy donors. Study-level results: There were under 200 TCR beta chains listed as cytomegalovirus-associated.

Primers: 60 Vbeta forward and 13 Jbeta reverse. Only in-frame clones appear in the TCRdb table, and some are missing; sequencing was by immunoSEQ multiplex PCR. The top ten clones hold 5.5% to 6.5% of a sample with some 140,000 clones, around 80% of them seen once. Turning to this clone: No antigen is known for it.

The V and J ends lost 6 bases and 0 bases, in that order; junction bases with no gene match: 8. This CDR3 region has 15 residues. Looked up from germline, CDR1 is MGHDK and CDR2 is SYGVNS. The rearrangement joins TRBV25-1 to TRBJ2-7; TRBD1 aligns across 7 bases. The TCR sequence derives from a woman in her thirties or forties in good health and CMV-seropositive. Input material: PBMCs. The CDR3 is CASRPPGGSSYEQYF. The CDR3 nucleotides are TGTGCCAGCAGACCCCCAGGGGGAAGCTCCTACGAGCAGTACTTC.